This TCR beta chain stems from a study of blood T cell repertoires in COVID-19. Looking at the study overall: Samples came from the United States, Italy and Spain, spanning acute and convalescent COVID-19. PBMCs, B-cell-depleted T cells, or T cells provided the cDNA or gDNA that made up the material.

It was during active infection that Seattle patients were enrolled and then longitudinally followed. V was pared by 2 bases and J by 4 bases, with 15 bases between. There are 15 residues in the CDR3. Germline V CDR1 and CDR2: SGHRS, YFSETQ. Original processing methods: Estimated nucleated cell counts came from reference gene primer amplification. Data came from immunoSEQ multiplex PCR; TCRdb stores just in-frame clones and leaves some out. That table gives V, J and clone size, and the DNA gave D and trimming. The data hold 350,000 or so clones, with about nine tenths observed a single time. The sample taken for sequencing was peripheral blood. The gene calls are TRBV5-1 and TRBJ1-1; D is possibly TRBD1 (6 bases). The source of this sequence is a woman in her fifties or sixties with COVID-19, enrolled during active disease. The CDR3 is CASSFITGSGTEAFF. In DNA form, the CDR3 reads TGCGCCAGCAGCTTTATAACAGGGAGTGGCACTGAAGCTTTCTTT.